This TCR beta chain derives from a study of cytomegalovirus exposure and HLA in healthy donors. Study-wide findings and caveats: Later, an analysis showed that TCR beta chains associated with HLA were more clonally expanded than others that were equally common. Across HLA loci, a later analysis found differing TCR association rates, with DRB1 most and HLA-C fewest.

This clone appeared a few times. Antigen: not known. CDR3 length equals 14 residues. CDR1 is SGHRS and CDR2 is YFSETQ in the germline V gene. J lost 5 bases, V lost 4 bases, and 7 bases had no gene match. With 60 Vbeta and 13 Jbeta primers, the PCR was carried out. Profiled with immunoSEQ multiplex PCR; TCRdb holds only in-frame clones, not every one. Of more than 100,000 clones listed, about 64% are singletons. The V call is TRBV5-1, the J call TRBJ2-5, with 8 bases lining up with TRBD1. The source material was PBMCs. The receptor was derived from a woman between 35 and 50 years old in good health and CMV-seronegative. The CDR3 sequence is CASSVQGGWETQYF. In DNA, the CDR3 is TGCGCCAGCAGCGTACAGGGGGGTTGGGAGACCCAGTACTTC.